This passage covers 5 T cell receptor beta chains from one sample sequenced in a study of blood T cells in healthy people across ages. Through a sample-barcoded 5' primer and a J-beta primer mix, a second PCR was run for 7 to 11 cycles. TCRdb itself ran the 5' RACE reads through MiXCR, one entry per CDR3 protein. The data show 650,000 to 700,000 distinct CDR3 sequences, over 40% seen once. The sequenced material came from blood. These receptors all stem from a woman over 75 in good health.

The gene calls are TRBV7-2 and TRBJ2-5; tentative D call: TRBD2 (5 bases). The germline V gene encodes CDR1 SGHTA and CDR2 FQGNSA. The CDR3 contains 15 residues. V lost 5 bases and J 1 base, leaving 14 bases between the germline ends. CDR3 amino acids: CASSPSPGSQETQYF. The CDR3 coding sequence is TGTGCCAGCAGCCCTTCCCCGGGATCCCAAGAGACCCAGTACTTC.

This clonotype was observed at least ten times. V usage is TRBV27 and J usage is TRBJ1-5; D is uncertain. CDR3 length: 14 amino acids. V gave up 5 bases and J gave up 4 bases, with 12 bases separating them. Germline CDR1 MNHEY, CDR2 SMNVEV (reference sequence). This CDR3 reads CASSPIGHNQPQHF. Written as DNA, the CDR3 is TGTGCCAGCAGTCCGATCGGGCATAATCAGCCCCAGCATTTT.

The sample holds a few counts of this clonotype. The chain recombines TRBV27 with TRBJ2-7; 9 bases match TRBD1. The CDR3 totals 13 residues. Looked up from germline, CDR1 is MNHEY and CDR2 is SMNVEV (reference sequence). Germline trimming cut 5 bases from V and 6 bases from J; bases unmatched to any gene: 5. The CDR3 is CASSRQGGFEQYF. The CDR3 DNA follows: TGTGCCAGCAGTAGACAGGGGGGCTTCGAGCAGTACTTC.

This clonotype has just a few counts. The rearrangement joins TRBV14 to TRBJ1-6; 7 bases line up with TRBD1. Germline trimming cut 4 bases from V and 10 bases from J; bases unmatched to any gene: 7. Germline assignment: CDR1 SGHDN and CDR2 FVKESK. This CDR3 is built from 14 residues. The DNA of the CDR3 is TGTGCCAGCAGCCCGACAGGGAGTGGGTCACCCCTCCACTTT. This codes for CASSPTGSGSPLHF.

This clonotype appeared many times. CDR3 loop: CSASSLSSTGTDTDTQYF. CDR3 in DNA: TGCAGTGCTAGTTCCCTTTCCTCCACCGGGACTGACACAGATACGCAGTATTTT. The chain combines TRBV20-1 with TRBJ2-3; maybe TRBD2 (6 bases). The CDR3 spans 18 residues. Trimming left V 3 bases short and J 2 bases short, with 24 bases between. CDR1 is DFQATT and CDR2 is SNEGSKA in the germline V gene (reference sequence).